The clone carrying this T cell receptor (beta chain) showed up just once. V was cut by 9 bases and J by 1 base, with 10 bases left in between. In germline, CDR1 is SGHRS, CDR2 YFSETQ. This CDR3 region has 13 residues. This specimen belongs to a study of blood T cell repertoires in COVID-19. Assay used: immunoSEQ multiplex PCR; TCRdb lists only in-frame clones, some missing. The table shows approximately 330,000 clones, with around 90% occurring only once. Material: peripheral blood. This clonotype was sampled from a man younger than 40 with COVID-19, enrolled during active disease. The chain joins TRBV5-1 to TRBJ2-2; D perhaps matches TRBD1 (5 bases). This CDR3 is CATTEMNTGELFF. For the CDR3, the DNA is TGCGCCACGACAGAGATGAACACCGGGGAGCTGTTTTTT.